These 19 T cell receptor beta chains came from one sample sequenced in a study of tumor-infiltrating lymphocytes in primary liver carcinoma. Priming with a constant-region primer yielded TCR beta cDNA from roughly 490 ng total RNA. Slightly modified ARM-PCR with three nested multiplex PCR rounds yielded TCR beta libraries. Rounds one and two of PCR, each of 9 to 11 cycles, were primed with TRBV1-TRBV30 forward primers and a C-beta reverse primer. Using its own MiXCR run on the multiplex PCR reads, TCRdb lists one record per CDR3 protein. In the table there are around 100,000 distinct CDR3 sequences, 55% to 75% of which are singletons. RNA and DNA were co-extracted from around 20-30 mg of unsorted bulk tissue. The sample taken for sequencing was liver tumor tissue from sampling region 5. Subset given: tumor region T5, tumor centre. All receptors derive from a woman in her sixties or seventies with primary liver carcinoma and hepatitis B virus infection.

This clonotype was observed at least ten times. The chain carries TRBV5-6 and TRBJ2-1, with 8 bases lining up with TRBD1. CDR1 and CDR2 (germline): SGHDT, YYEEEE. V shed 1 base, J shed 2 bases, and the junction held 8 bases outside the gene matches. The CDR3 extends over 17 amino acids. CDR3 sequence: CASSLTAGGATYNEQFF. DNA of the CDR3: TGTGCCAGCAGCTTGACCGCAGGGGGCGCAACCTACAATGAGCAGTTCTTC. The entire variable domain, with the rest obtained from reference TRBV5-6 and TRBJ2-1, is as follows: DAGVTQSPTHLIKTRGQQVTLRCSPKSGHDTVSWYQQALGQGPQFIFQYYEEEERQRGNFPDRFSGHQFPNYSSELNVNALLLGDSALYLCASSLTAGGATYNEQFFGPGTRLTVL.

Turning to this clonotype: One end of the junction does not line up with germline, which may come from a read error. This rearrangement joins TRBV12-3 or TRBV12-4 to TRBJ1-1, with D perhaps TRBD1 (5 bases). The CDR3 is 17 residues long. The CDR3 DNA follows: TGTGCCAGCAGTTTAATACCGGGACGGGGTAGCGGCACTGAAGCTTTCTTC. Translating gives CASSLIPGRGSGTEAFF.

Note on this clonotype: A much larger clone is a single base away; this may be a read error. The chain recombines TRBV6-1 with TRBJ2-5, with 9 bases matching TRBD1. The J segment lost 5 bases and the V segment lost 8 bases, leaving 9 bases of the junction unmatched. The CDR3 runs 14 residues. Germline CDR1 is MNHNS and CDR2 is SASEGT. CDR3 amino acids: CASGRQGGSETQYF. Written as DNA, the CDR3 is TGTGCCAGCGGCCGACAGGGGGGTTCCGAGACCCAGTACTTC.

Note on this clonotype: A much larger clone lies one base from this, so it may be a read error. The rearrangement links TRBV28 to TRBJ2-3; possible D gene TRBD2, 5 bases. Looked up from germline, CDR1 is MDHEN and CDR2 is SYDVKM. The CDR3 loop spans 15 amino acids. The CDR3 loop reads CASSLLGGFTETQYF. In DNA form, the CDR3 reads TGTGCCAGCAGTTTATTGGGCGGGTTCACAGAAACGCAGTATTTT.

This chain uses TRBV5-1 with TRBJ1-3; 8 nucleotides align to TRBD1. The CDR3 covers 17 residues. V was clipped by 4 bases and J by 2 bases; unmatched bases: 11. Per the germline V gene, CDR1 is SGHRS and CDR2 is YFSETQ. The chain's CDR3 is CASSPWAATGAGNTIYF. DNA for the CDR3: TGCGCCAGCAGCCCTTGGGCCGCGACAGGGGCTGGAAACACCATATATTTT. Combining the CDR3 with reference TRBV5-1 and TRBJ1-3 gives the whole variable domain KAGVTQTPRYLIKTRGQQVTLSCSPISGHRSVSWYQQTPGQGLQFLFEYFSETQRNKGNFPGRFSGRQFSNSRSEMNVSTLELGDSALYLCASSPWAATGAGNTIYFGEGSWLTVV.

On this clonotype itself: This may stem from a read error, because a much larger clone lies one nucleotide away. The CDR3 sequence: CVSRRKKEAFF. The CDR3 region has the DNA TGTGTCAGCAGACGCAAGAAGGAAGCTTTCTTT. The chain is built from TRBV6-5 and TRBJ1-1; D uncertain. This CDR3 contains 11 residues. CDR1 MNHEY and CDR2 SVGAGI come from the germline V gene.

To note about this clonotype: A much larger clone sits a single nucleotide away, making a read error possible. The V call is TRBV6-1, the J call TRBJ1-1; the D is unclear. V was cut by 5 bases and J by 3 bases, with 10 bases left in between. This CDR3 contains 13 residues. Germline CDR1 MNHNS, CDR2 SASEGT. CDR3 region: CASSYNMDTEAFF. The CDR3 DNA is TGTGCCAGCAGTTACAACATGGACACTGAAGCTTTCTTT.

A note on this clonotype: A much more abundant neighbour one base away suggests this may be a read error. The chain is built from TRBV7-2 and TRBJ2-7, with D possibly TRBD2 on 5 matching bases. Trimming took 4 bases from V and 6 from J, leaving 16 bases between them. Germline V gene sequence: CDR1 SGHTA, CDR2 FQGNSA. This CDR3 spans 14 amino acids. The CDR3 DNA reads TGTGCCAGCAGCTGGGATGTATTTGGAGGCGAGCAGTACTTC. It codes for CASSWDVFGGEQYF.

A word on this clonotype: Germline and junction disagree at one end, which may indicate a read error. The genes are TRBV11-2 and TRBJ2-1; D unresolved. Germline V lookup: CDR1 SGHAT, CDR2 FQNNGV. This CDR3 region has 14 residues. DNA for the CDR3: TGTGCAAGCGACTCTTCGAGCTCCTACAATGAGCACTTCTTC. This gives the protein CASDSSSSYNEHFF.

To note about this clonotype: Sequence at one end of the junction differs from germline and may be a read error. The CDR3 bases are TGCACCGTTGAAGGGGCAGGATCCTACGAGCAGTACTTC. This translates into CTVEGAGSYEQYF. The V call is TRBV29-1, the J call TRBJ2-7; weak D call: TRBD1 (5 bases). The CDR3 consists of 13 residues. Germline V gene lookup returns CDR1 SQVTM and CDR2 ANQGSEA.

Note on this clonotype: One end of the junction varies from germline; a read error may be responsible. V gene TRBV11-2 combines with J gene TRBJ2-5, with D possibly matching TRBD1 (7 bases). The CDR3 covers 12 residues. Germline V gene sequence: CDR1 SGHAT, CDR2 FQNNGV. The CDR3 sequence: CASCRGVETQYF. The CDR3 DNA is TGTGCCAGCTGCAGGGGGGTGGAGACCCAATACTTC. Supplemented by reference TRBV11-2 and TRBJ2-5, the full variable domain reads EAGVAQSPRYKIIEKRQSVAFWCNPISGHATLYWYQQILGQGPKLLIQFQNNGVVDDSQLPKDRFSAERLKGVDSTLKIQPAKLEDSAVYLCASCRGVETQYFGPGTRLLVL.

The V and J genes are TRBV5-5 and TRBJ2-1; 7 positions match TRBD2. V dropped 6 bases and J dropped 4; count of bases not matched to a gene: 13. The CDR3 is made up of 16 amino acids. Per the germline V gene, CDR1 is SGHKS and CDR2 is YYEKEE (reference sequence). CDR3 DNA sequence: TGTGCCAGCAACTCCAGACTGGCGGGAGCTTACAATGAGCAGTTCTTC. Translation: CASNSRLAGAYNEQFF.

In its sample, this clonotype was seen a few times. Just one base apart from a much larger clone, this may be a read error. The CDR3, as DNA: TGTGCCAGCAGTATAACAGGGGGCCGGGAAGAGACCCAGTACTTC. Its translation: CASSITGGREETQYF. This chain uses TRBV12-3 or TRBV12-4 with TRBJ2-5, with 9 bases identical to TRBD1. With V trimmed by 5 bases and J by 3 bases, 7 bases remained unmatched. The CDR3 is 15 residues long.

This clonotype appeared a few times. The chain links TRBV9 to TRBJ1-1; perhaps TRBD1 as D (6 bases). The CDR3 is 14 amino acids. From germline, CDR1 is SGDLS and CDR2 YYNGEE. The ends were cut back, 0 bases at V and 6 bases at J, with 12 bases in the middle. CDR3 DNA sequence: TGTGCCAGCAGCGTAGCTCCCGGACAGCCTGAAGCTTTCTTT. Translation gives CASSVAPGQPEAFF.

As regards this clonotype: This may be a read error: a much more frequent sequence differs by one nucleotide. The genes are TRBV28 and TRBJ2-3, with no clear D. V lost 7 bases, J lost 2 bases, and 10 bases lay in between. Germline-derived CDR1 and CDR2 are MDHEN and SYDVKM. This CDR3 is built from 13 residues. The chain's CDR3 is CASTRRATDTQYF. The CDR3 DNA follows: TGTGCCAGCACAAGGAGAGCCACAGATACGCAGTATTTT. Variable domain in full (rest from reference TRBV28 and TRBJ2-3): DVKVTQSSRYLVKRTGEKVFLECVQDMDHENMFWYRQDPGLGLRLIYFSYDVKMKEKGDIPEGYSVSREKKERFSLILESASTNQTSMYLCASTRRATDTQYFGPGTRLTVL.

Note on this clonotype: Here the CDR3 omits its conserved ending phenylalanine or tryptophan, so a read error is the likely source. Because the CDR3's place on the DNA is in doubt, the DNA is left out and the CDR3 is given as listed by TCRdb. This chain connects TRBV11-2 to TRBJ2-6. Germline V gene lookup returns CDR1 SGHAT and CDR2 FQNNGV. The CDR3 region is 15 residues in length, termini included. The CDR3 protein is CASSLEPAGANVMTS.

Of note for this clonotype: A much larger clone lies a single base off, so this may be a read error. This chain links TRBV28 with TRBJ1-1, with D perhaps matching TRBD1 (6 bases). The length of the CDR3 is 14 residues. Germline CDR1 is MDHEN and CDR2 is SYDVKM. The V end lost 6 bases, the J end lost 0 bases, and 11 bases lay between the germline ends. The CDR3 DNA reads TGTGCCAGCAGGCCCAGACAGGTGAACACTGAAGCTTTCTTT. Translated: CASRPRQVNTEAFF.

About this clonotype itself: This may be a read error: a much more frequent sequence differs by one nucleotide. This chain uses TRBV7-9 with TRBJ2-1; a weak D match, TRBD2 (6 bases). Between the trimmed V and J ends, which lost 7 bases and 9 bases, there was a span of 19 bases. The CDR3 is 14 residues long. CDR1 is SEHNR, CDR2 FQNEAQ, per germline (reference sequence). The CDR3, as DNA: TGTGCCAGCACCTTCAGCCGGGGGTCGGGTGAGCAGTTCTTC. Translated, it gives CASTFSRGSGEQFF.

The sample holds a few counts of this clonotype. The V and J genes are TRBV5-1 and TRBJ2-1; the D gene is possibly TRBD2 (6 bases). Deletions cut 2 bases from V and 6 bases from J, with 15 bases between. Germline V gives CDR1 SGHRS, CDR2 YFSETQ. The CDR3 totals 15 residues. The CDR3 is CASSFSGQDLNEQFF. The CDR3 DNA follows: TGCGCCAGCAGCTTTAGCGGCCAAGACCTCAATGAGCAGTTCTTC. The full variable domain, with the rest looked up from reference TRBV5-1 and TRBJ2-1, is KAGVTQTPRYLIKTRGQQVTLSCSPISGHRSVSWYQQTPGQGLQFLFEYFSETQRNKGNFPGRFSGRQFSNSRSEMNVSTLELGDSALYLCASSFSGQDLNEQFFGPGTRLTVL.